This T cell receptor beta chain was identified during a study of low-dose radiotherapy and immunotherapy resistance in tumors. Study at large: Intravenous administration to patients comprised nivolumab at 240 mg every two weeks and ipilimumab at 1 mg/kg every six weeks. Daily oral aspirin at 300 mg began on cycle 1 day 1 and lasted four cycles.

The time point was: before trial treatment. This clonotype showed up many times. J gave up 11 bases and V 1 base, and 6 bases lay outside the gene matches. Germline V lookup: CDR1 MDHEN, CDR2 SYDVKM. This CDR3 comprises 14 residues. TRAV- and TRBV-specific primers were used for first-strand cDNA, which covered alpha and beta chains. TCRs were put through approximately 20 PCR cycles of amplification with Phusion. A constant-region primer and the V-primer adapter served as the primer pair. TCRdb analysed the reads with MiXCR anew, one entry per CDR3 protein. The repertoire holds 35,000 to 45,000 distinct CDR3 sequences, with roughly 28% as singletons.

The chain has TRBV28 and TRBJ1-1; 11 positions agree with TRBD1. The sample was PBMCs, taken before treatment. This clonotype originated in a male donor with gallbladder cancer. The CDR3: CASSLSGQGAMAFF. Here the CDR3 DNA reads TGTGCCAGCAGTTTATCAGGACAGGGGGCGATGGCTTTCTTT.